Listed below are T cell receptor beta chains from one sample, sequenced in a study of T cell repertoires in cytomegalovirus infection. TCRdb itself ran the reads through MiXCR, one entry per CDR3 protein. The sample lists about 190,000 distinct CDR3 sequences, 28% seen once, with 31% in the top ten. Input material: PBMCs. These receptors all come from a human donor in good health (CMV status not recorded). Some clones in this sample may be carry-over from other donors' samples. The CDR3 runs from the conserved cysteine through the conserved F or W. The D gene is left open where the match is weak. A clone size is listed for some rows: how often the clone was seen (once, few, many), or a class if it is expanded.

D gene: -
J gene: TRBJ1-4
clone size: few
V gene: TRBV12-3/TRBV12-4
CDR3 protein: CASSLGAADGEKLFF
CDR3 DNA: TGTGCCAGCAGTTTAGGAGCAGCGGACGGTGAAAAACTGTTTTTT

D gene: -
J gene: TRBJ1-5
clone size: -
V gene: TRBV6-2/TRBV6-3
CDR3 protein: CASTHPPGQQHF
CDR3 DNA: TGTGCCAGCACCCACCCGCCGGGGCAGCAGCATTTT

D gene: -
J gene: TRBJ1-2
clone size: -
V gene: TRBV7-2
CDR3 protein: CASSLNGQGYGYTF
CDR3 DNA: TGTGCCAGCAGCTTAAACGGGCAGGGGTATGGCTACACCTTC

D gene: -
J gene: TRBJ1-1
clone size: many
V gene: TRBV7-2
CDR3 protein: CASSSETPNTEAFF
CDR3 DNA: TGTGCCAGCAGCTCAGAGACACCCAACACTGAAGCTTTCTTT

D gene: -
J gene: TRBJ1-5
clone size: many
V gene: TRBV7-2
CDR3 protein: CASSTNGQTNQPQHF
CDR3 DNA: TGTGCCAGCAGCACCAACGGGCAGACCAATCAGCCCCAGCATTTT

D gene: -
J gene: TRBJ2-4
clone size: few
V gene: TRBV12-3/TRBV12-4
CDR3 protein: CASSHLTIAKNIQYF
CDR3 DNA: TGTGCCAGCAGTCACCTGACTATAGCCAAAAACATTCAGTACTTC

D gene: -
J gene: TRBJ1-6
clone size: few
V gene: TRBV27
CDR3 protein: CASSPSPAGNNSPLHF
CDR3 DNA: TGTGCCAGCAGTCCTTCCCCGGCGGGGAACAATTCACCCCTCCACTTT

D gene: TRBD1
J gene: TRBJ1-1
clone size: -
V gene: TRBV7-6
CDR3 protein: CASSLDYPGGAAFF
CDR3 DNA: TGTGCCAGCAGCTTAGATTATCCAGGGGGAGCAGCTTTCTTT

D gene: TRBD2
J gene: TRBJ2-7
clone size: many
V gene: TRBV7-2
CDR3 protein: CASSLGIAGGSYEQYF
CDR3 DNA: TGTGCCAGCAGCTTAGGAATAGCGGGGGGTTCCTACGAGCAGTACTTC

D gene: -
J gene: TRBJ1-1
clone size: many
V gene: TRBV4-3
CDR3 protein: CASSQDYRNTEAFF
CDR3 DNA: TGCGCCAGCAGCCAAGATTATCGGAACACTGAAGCTTTCTTT

D gene: -
J gene: TRBJ1-2
clone size: -
V gene: TRBV30
CDR3 protein: CAWRSGGDGYTF
CDR3 DNA: TGTGCCTGGAGGTCAGGCGGTGATGGCTACACCTTC

D gene: -
J gene: TRBJ2-7
clone size: -
V gene: TRBV19
CDR3 protein: CASSTGRGYEQYF
CDR3 DNA: TGTGCCAGTAGTACGGGTCGGGGCTACGAGCAGTACTTC

D gene: TRBD1
J gene: TRBJ1-4
clone size: -
V gene: TRBV6-2/TRBV6-3
CDR3 protein: CASSYPQGAREKLFF
CDR3 DNA: TGTGCCAGCAGTTACCCGCAGGGGGCGCGTGAAAAACTGTTTTTT

D gene: -
J gene: TRBJ1-6
clone size: -
V gene: TRBV6-2/TRBV6-3
CDR3 protein: CASSYSIPGLITSPLHF
CDR3 DNA: TGTGCCAGCAGTTACTCGATTCCTGGACTTATAACCTCACCCCTCCACTTT

D gene: -
J gene: TRBJ1-1
clone size: -
V gene: TRBV7-9
CDR3 protein: CASSLTGSINTEAFF
CDR3 DNA: TGTGCCAGCAGCCTGACCGGCAGTATCAACACTGAAGCTTTCTTT

D gene: -
J gene: TRBJ2-2
clone size: few
V gene: TRBV27
CDR3 protein: CASSPPKGANTGELFF
CDR3 DNA: TGTGCCAGCAGTCCCCCGAAAGGGGCGAACACCGGGGAGCTGTTTTTT

D gene: TRBD1
J gene: TRBJ1-2
clone size: many
V gene: TRBV7-3
CDR3 protein: CASSATGVDGYTF
CDR3 DNA: TGTGCCAGCAGCGCCACAGGGGTCGACGGCTACACCTTC

D gene: -
J gene: TRBJ2-3
clone size: -
V gene: TRBV7-2
CDR3 protein: CASSVAGAWTDTQYF
CDR3 DNA: TGTGCCAGCAGCGTAGCAGGGGCGTGGACAGATACGCAGTATTTT

D gene: -
J gene: TRBJ1-6
clone size: few
V gene: TRBV6-6
CDR3 protein: CASSYWAALENSPLHF
CDR3 DNA: TGTGCCAGCAGTTACTGGGCAGCGTTGGAAAATTCACCCCTCCACTTT

D gene: -
J gene: TRBJ1-5
clone size: -
V gene: TRBV10-1
CDR3 protein: CASSESGGPQHF
CDR3 DNA: TGCGCCAGCAGTGAGTCGGGCGGGCCCCAGCATTTT

D gene: -
J gene: TRBJ1-2
clone size: few
V gene: TRBV30
CDR3 protein: CAWSAGRTNYGYTF
CDR3 DNA: TGTGCCTGGAGTGCGGGCCGTACTAACTATGGCTACACCTTC

D gene: TRBD2
J gene: TRBJ2-1
clone size: few
V gene: TRBV7-8
CDR3 protein: CASSLARAGAKNEQFF
CDR3 DNA: TGTGCCAGCAGCTTAGCGCGAGCGGGGGCGAAAAATGAGCAGTTCTTC

D gene: -
J gene: TRBJ2-6
clone size: few
V gene: TRBV4-2
CDR3 protein: CASSQSGEASGANVLTF
CDR3 DNA: TGTGCCAGCAGCCAAAGTGGAGAGGCCTCTGGGGCCAACGTCCTGACTTTC

D gene: TRBD1
J gene: TRBJ1-6
clone size: many
V gene: TRBV7-2
CDR3 protein: CASSVTGFNSPLHF
CDR3 DNA: TGTGCCAGCAGCGTGACAGGGTTTAATTCACCCCTCCACTTT

D gene: -
J gene: TRBJ1-1
clone size: -
V gene: TRBV11-3
CDR3 protein: CASSLNRIAEAFF
CDR3 DNA: TGTGCCAGCAGCTTAAATCGGATCGCTGAAGCTTTCTTT

D gene: -
J gene: TRBJ1-1
clone size: few
V gene: TRBV7-2
CDR3 protein: CASSSPVNTEAFF
CDR3 DNA: TGTGCCAGCAGCTCACCGGTGAACACTGAAGCTTTCTTT

D gene: -
J gene: TRBJ1-4
clone size: -
V gene: TRBV7-6
CDR3 protein: CASSLGEGEKLFF
CDR3 DNA: TGTGCCAGCAGCTTAGGGGAAGGAGAAAAACTGTTTTTT

D gene: -
J gene: TRBJ2-5
clone size: few
V gene: TRBV7-2
CDR3 protein: CASSLKGTPQETQYF
CDR3 DNA: TGTGCCAGCAGCTTGAAAGGGACACCCCAAGAGACCCAGTACTTC

D gene: -
J gene: TRBJ1-1
clone size: -
V gene: TRBV4-1
CDR3 protein: CASSQDLGREGWNTEAFF
CDR3 DNA: TGCGCCAGCAGCCAAGATCTTGGTAGGGAAGGCTGGAACACTGAAGCTTTCTTT

D gene: -
J gene: TRBJ1-1
clone size: -
V gene: TRBV6-2/TRBV6-3
CDR3 protein: CASTEGGEAFF
CDR3 DNA: TGTGCCAGCACCGAAGGGGGGGAAGCTTTCTTT

D gene: -
J gene: TRBJ1-2
clone size: many
V gene: TRBV7-2
CDR3 protein: CASSWEGARRGYTF
CDR3 DNA: TGTGCCAGCAGCTGGGAAGGGGCACGGCGGGGCTACACCTTC

D gene: -
J gene: TRBJ2-3
clone size: -
V gene: TRBV6-5
CDR3 protein: CASSITRVDRDTQYF
CDR3 DNA: TGTGCCAGCAGTATCACTAGGGTGGATAGAGATACGCAGTATTTT

D gene: -
J gene: TRBJ1-5
clone size: few
V gene: TRBV6-6
CDR3 protein: CASSYTTENQPQHF
CDR3 DNA: TGTGCCAGCAGTTACACCACAGAAAATCAGCCCCAGCATTTT

D gene: -
J gene: TRBJ1-1
clone size: many
V gene: TRBV12-5
CDR3 protein: CASGLWVTGNTEAFF
CDR3 DNA: TGTGCTAGTGGTTTGTGGGTGACAGGGAACACTGAAGCTTTCTTT

D gene: -
J gene: TRBJ1-1
clone size: -
V gene: TRBV4-3
CDR3 protein: CASSQESRLNTEAFF
CDR3 DNA: TGCGCCAGCAGCCAAGAAAGTAGATTGAACACTGAAGCTTTCTTT

D gene: TRBD2
J gene: TRBJ2-3
clone size: once
V gene: TRBV24-1
CDR3 protein: CATSDPTSVGTDTQYF
CDR3 DNA: TGTGCCACCAGTGATCCTACTAGCGTAGGCACAGATACGCAGTATTTT

D gene: -
J gene: TRBJ1-5
clone size: -
V gene: TRBV19
CDR3 protein: CASALQVKDQPQHF
CDR3 DNA: TGTGCCAGCGCCTTACAGGTTAAAGATCAGCCCCAGCATTTT

D gene: TRBD1
J gene: TRBJ1-6
clone size: -
V gene: TRBV6-2/TRBV6-3
CDR3 protein: CASSPRTGRAPLHF
CDR3 DNA: TGTGCCAGCAGCCCCCGGACAGGCCGAGCACCCCTCCACTTT

D gene: -
J gene: TRBJ2-5
clone size: few
V gene: TRBV2
CDR3 protein: CASSETLATETQYF
CDR3 DNA: TGTGCCAGCAGTGAGACCCTAGCCACAGAGACCCAGTACTTC

D gene: -
J gene: TRBJ2-5
clone size: -
V gene: TRBV6-1
CDR3 protein: CASSVYVQETQYF
CDR3 DNA: TGTGCCAGCAGTGTGTACGTCCAAGAGACCCAGTACTTC

D gene: TRBD2
J gene: TRBJ2-1
clone size: few
V gene: TRBV10-3
CDR3 protein: CAISGGTSIPDEQFF
CDR3 DNA: TGTGCCATCAGTGGGGGGACTAGCATCCCGGATGAGCAGTTCTTC

D gene: TRBD1
J gene: TRBJ1-5
clone size: once
V gene: TRBV30
CDR3 protein: CAWSPHRGRNQPQHF
CDR3 DNA: TGTGCCTGGAGCCCCCACAGGGGGCGGAATCAGCCCCAGCATTTT

D gene: -
J gene: TRBJ2-6
clone size: -
V gene: TRBV30
CDR3 protein: CAWGRGFANVLTF
CDR3 DNA: TGTGCCTGGGGCCGGGGGTTCGCCAACGTCCTGACTTTC

D gene: -
J gene: TRBJ1-1
clone size: -
V gene: TRBV19
CDR3 protein: CASTRWGGDTEAFF
CDR3 DNA: TGTGCCAGTACAAGGTGGGGGGGGGACACTGAAGCTTTCTTT

D gene: -
J gene: TRBJ2-3
clone size: -
V gene: TRBV20-1
CDR3 protein: CSARPGFTDTQYF
CDR3 DNA: TGCAGTGCCAGACCCGGCTTCACAGATACGCAGTATTTT

D gene: -
J gene: TRBJ2-3
clone size: many
V gene: TRBV7-2
CDR3 protein: CASQRGGPADTQYF
CDR3 DNA: TGTGCCAGCCAAAGAGGGGGACCAGCGGATACGCAGTATTTT

D gene: -
J gene: TRBJ2-3
clone size: -
V gene: TRBV6-5
CDR3 protein: CASSNLLGGADTQYF
CDR3 DNA: TGTGCCAGCAGTAACCTACTCGGGGGCGCAGATACGCAGTATTTT

D gene: TRBD2
J gene: TRBJ2-1
clone size: -
V gene: TRBV7-3
CDR3 protein: CASSLGRGDYNEQFF
CDR3 DNA: TGTGCCAGCAGCTTAGGGCGGGGGGACTACAATGAGCAGTTCTTC

D gene: -
J gene: TRBJ1-2
clone size: -
V gene: TRBV3-1
CDR3 protein: CASSQSRAWNGYTF
CDR3 DNA: TGTGCCAGCAGCCAAAGCAGGGCGTGGAATGGCTACACCTTC

D gene: -
J gene: TRBJ1-5
clone size: few
V gene: TRBV7-2
CDR3 protein: CASSSGLDGPNQPQHF
CDR3 DNA: TGTGCCAGCAGCTCGGGTCTCGACGGGCCTAATCAGCCCCAGCATTTT

D gene: TRBD1
J gene: TRBJ2-5
clone size: many
V gene: TRBV7-2
CDR3 protein: CASGRTGRETQYF
CDR3 DNA: TGTGCCAGCGGAAGGACAGGGAGAGAGACCCAGTACTTC

D gene: -
J gene: TRBJ2-1
clone size: many
V gene: TRBV7-2
CDR3 protein: CASSRDTPEQFF
CDR3 DNA: TGTGCCAGCAGTAGGGACACCCCAGAGCAGTTCTTC

D gene: -
J gene: TRBJ2-5
clone size: -
V gene: TRBV7-8
CDR3 protein: CASSLDGRETQYF
CDR3 DNA: TGTGCCAGCAGCTTAGATGGTCGGGAGACCCAGTACTTC

D gene: TRBD1
J gene: TRBJ2-3
clone size: once
V gene: TRBV12-3/TRBV12-4
CDR3 protein: CASSRGQGTTSTDTQYF
CDR3 DNA: TGTGCCAGCAGCCGTGGACAGGGGACAACTAGCACAGATACGCAGTATTTT

D gene: -
J gene: TRBJ1-6
clone size: many
V gene: TRBV7-2
CDR3 protein: CASSLALGGFRNLHF
CDR3 DNA: TGTGCCAGCAGCTTAGCCCTAGGCGGATTCAGGAACCTCCACTTT

D gene: -
J gene: TRBJ2-1
clone size: few
V gene: TRBV7-2
CDR3 protein: CASSLINYNEQFF
CDR3 DNA: TGTGCCAGCAGCTTAATTAACTACAATGAGCAGTTCTTC

D gene: -
J gene: TRBJ2-3
clone size: few
V gene: TRBV7-9
CDR3 protein: CASSFSESTDTQYF
CDR3 DNA: TGTGCCAGCAGCTTCTCGGAAAGCACAGATACGCAGTATTTT

D gene: TRBD2
J gene: TRBJ2-3
clone size: few
V gene: TRBV5-1
CDR3 protein: CASSPGGATDTQYF
CDR3 DNA: TGCGCCAGCAGCCCCGGGGGGGCAACAGATACGCAGTATTTT

D gene: -
J gene: TRBJ2-1
clone size: -
V gene: TRBV20-1
CDR3 protein: CSADNLGINEQFF
CDR3 DNA: TGCAGTGCTGACAACCTCGGTATCAATGAGCAGTTCTTC